This TCR beta chain derives from a study of technical replicates of blood from several donors. Germline CDR1 MNHEY, CDR2 SMNVEV (reference sequence). The germline V and J ends were trimmed by 10 bases and 4 bases, with 14 bases remaining between them. The CDR3 sequence is 13 residues long. Repertoires were generated with immunoSEQ multiplex PCR, while TCRdb's copy carries only in-frame clones and drops some. The profile covers some 76,000 clones, with roughly 94% appearing a single time and about 0.4% taken by the ten largest. This TCR was recovered from a human donor in good health. V is TRBV27 and J is TRBJ1-3; maybe TRBD1 (5 bases). The sample taken for sequencing was T cells isolated from PBMCs. This chain's CDR3 is CATREHQGNTIYF. DNA of the CDR3: TGTGCCACCAGGGAGCACCAGGGAAACACCATATATTTT.